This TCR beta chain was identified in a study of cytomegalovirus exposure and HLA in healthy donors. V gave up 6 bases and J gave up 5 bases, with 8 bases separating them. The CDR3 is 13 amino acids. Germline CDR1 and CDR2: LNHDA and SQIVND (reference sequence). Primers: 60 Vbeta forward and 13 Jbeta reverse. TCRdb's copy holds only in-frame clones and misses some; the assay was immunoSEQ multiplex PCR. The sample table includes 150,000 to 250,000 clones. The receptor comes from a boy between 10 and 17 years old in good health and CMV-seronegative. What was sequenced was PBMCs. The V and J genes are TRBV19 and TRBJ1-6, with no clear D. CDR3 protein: CASRGKDNSPLHF. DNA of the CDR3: TGTGCCAGTAGGGGCAAGGATAATTCACCCCTCCACTTT. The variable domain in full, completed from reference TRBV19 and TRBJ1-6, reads DGGITQSPKYLFRKEGQNVTLSCEQNLNHDAMYWYRQDPGQGLRLIYYSQIVNDFQKGDIAEGYSVSREKKESFPLTVTSAQKNPTAFYLCASRGKDNSPLHFGNGTRLTVT.